These 18 T cell receptor beta chains came from one sample sequenced in a study of cytomegalovirus exposure and HLA in healthy donors. PCR was performed using 60 Vbeta and 13 Jbeta primers. Here immunoSEQ multiplex PCR was the method, and the copy in TCRdb shows in-frame clones only, minus some. Seen here are 100,000 to 150,000 clones, 70% to 85% observed once, and the top ten hold almost 3%. The sequencing input was PBMCs. These receptors came from a woman aged 18-29 years in good health and CMV-seropositive.

The rearrangement links TRBV5-4 to TRBJ2-7, with 13 bases identical to TRBD2. This CDR3 has 15 amino acids. Germline V CDR1 and CDR2: SGHNT, YYREEE (reference sequence). Trimming removed 2 bases from V and 5 bases from J; junction bases left unmatched: 4. CDR3 sequence reads: CASSFGTSGVNEQYF. The CDR3 DNA is TGTGCCAGCAGCTTCGGGACTAGCGGGGTTAACGAGCAGTACTTC.

The V call is TRBV9, the J call TRBJ1-3, with D perhaps TRBD1 (5 bases). The CDR3 is 16 amino acids. Germline-derived CDR1 and CDR2 are SGDLS and YYNGEE. V was clipped by 3 bases and J by 4 bases, with 17 bases between them. CDR3 coding DNA: TGTGCCAGCAGCGAGGGGACTCTCGCGTCGGGAAACACCATATATTTT. Translation gives CASSEGTLASGNTIYF.

The rearrangement links TRBV18 to TRBJ2-3; 9 nucleotides match TRBD2. The CDR3 sequence is 14 residues long. With 3 bases clipped from V and 8 bases from J, the junction kept 6 bases outside the gene matches. CDR1 is KGHSH and CDR2 is LQKENI in the germline V gene. The CDR3 nucleotides read TGTGCCAGCTCACCCCCCGCGGGGGGGTCTACGCAGTATTTT. Encoded protein: CASSPPAGGSTQYF.

This clone has a single count. This chain connects TRBV6-1 to TRBJ1-1, with 7 bases that match TRBD1. J gave up 7 bases and V 4 bases, and 3 bases lay outside the gene matches. CDR1 is MNHNS, CDR2 SASEGT, per germline. The CDR3 sequence is 12 residues long. CDR3 DNA sequence: TGTGCCAGCAGTGGGCAGGGGGTTGAAGCTTTCTTT. Amino acids: CASSGQGVEAFF.

The V call is TRBV2, the J call TRBJ2-1; weak D call: TRBD1 (6 bases). V lost 8 bases and J 1 base, leaving 9 bases between the germline ends. Germline loops: CDR1 SNHLY, CDR2 FYNNEI. The CDR3 covers 13 residues. CDR3 DNA: TGTGCCAGCTTTCAGGGGTCCTACAATGAGCAGTTCTTC. It yields the protein CASFQGSYNEQFF.

J is TRBJ2-3 and V is TRBV29-1; TRBD1 matches 9 bases. Losses at the gene ends were 0 bases for V and 3 bases for J; bases not matched to a gene: 10. CDR1 and CDR2 from the germline V gene are SQVTM and ANQGSEA. The CDR3 consists of 17 residues. The CDR3 DNA reads TGCAGCGTTGAAGATTTGACAGGGGGTGTGAGTACAGATACGCAGTATTTT. Its translation is CSVEDLTGGVSTDTQYF.

The chain combines TRBV7-9 with TRBJ2-2, with TRBD2 as a possible D gene (7 bases). The germline V gene has CDR1 SEHNR and CDR2 FQNEAQ (reference sequence). V gave up 10 bases and J gave up 4 bases, with 19 bases separating them. The CDR3 extends over 15 amino acids. The CDR3 DNA follows: TGTGCCAAAGACGGGGGGCGGCTTGGCACCGGGGAGCTGTTTTTT. It codes for CAKDGGRLGTGELFF.

The rearrangement uses TRBV7-2 and TRBJ2-1; 11 bases align to TRBD2. Trimming removed 5 bases from V and 6 bases from J; junction bases left unmatched: 6. Germline V gene sequence: CDR1 SGHTA, CDR2 FQGNSA. This CDR3 comprises 15 residues. The CDR3 sequence is CASSPLLAGANEQFF. The DNA of the CDR3 is TGTGCCAGCAGCCCCCTACTAGCGGGGGCCAATGAGCAGTTCTTC.

The rearrangement uses TRBV5-8 and TRBJ2-7, with D possibly TRBD2 on 6 matching bases. Germline CDR1 is SGHTS and CDR2 is YDEGEE. V lost 3 bases to trimming and J lost 6 bases, with 22 bases between them. CDR3 length: 16 amino acids. The CDR3 nucleotides read TGTGCCAGCAGCTCCCCGTTGCGGGACCCCAACATCGAGCAGTACTTC. It specifies CASSSPLRDPNIEQYF.

This clone was recorded once. The chain carries TRBV10-3 and TRBJ1-1, with 7 bases matching TRBD1. CDR3 size: 13 residues. CDR1 and CDR2 from the germline V gene are ENHRY and SYGVKD. V gave up 10 bases and J gave up 3 bases; unmatched junction bases: 8. This chain's CDR3 is CATLPQGDTEAFF. DNA for the CDR3: TGTGCCACCCTTCCGCAGGGGGACACTGAAGCTTTCTTT.

The chain recombines TRBV19 with TRBJ1-2; TRBD1 aligns across 7 bases. Germline V gene sequence: CDR1 LNHDA, CDR2 SQIVND (reference sequence). There are 13 residues in the CDR3. Trimming at V came to 5 bases and at J to 9 bases, leaving 9 bases not matched to a gene. CDR3 residues: CASSSGQRWSYTF. CDR3 nucleotide sequence: TGTGCCAGTAGTTCGGGACAGAGATGGAGCTACACCTTC.

This chain uses TRBV30 with TRBJ1-5; 8 bases agree with TRBD1. There are 17 residues in the CDR3. CDR1 and CDR2 (germline): GTSNPN, SVGIG (reference sequence). The J segment lost 3 bases and the V segment lost 4 bases, leaving 14 bases of the junction unmatched. The CDR3 DNA follows: TGTGCCTGGAAAAGGACAGGGCATAAGGAATTCAATCAGCCCCAGCATTTT. As protein: CAWKRTGHKEFNQPQHF.

The gene calls are TRBV6-6 and TRBJ2-7; TRBD2 might be the D (6 bases). Deletions cut 5 bases from V and 5 bases from J, with 19 bases between. This CDR3 contains 15 residues. Germline V gene lookup returns CDR1 MNHNY and CDR2 SVGAGI (reference sequence). The CDR3 here is CASSRRDSESNEQYF. The DNA for the CDR3 is TGTGCCAGCAGTCGCCGGGACTCAGAGTCCAACGAGCAGTACTTC.

The rearrangement uses TRBV25-1 and TRBJ1-5, with D unresolved. V lost 8 bases and J lost 8, with 7 bases in between. Germline V gene sequence: CDR1 MGHDK, CDR2 SYGVNS. The CDR3 loop spans 10 amino acids. CDR3 coding DNA: TGTGCCAGCCTCCCTGAGCCCCAGCATTTT. Translation: CASLPEPQHF. Looking up the rest from reference TRBV25-1 and TRBJ1-5 gives the full variable domain: EADIYQTPRYLVIGTGKKITLECSQTMGHDKMYWYQQDPGMELHLIHYSYGVNSTEKGDLSSESTVSRIRTEHFPLTLESARPSHTSQYLCASLPEPQHFGDGTRLSIL.

The J gene is TRBJ2-5, the V gene TRBV5-1; 9 positions match TRBD1. The germline CDR1 and CDR2 sequences are SGHRS and YFSETQ. The CDR3 has 15 amino acids. Trimming took 3 bases from V and 4 from J; bases not matched to a gene: 7. CDR3 sequence: CASSSGTGLGETQYF. CDR3 nucleotide sequence: TGCGCCAGCAGCTCCGGGACAGGGTTAGGAGAGACCCAGTACTTC.

This clone was counted a single time. The gene calls are TRBV19 and TRBJ1-1; no clear D gene. Trimming stripped 4 bases from V and 1 base from J, with 10 bases between. The CDR3 sequence is 14 residues long. The V gene's germline CDR1 is LNHDA and CDR2 SQIVND (reference sequence). The CDR3 coding sequence is TGTGCCAGTAGTACGCCCCCAGAGAACACTGAAGCTTTCTTT. It yields the protein CASSTPPENTEAFF.

This clone was seen once. This sequence joins TRBV5-1 and TRBJ2-5, with 9 nucleotides matching TRBD2. CDR1 SGHRS and CDR2 YFSETQ come from the germline V gene. J gave up 3 bases and V 7 bases, and 4 bases lay outside the gene matches. This CDR3 comprises 13 residues. The CDR3 here is CASAGGSEETQYF. CDR3 DNA: TGCGCCAGCGCGGGAGGGTCCGAAGAGACCCAGTACTTC.

The V gene is TRBV6-5, the J gene TRBJ1-2; the match to TRBD1 covers 9 bases. The CDR3 loop spans 16 amino acids. The V gene's germline CDR1 is MNHEY and CDR2 SVGAGI. The trim removed 3 bases at V and 1 base at J, leaving 6 bases unmatched. CDR3 in amino acids: CASSYLTGGLNYGYTF. CDR3 nucleotide sequence: TGTGCCAGCAGTTATTTGACAGGGGGGCTTAACTATGGCTACACCTTC.